These 9 T cell receptor beta chains were all obtained from the same sample, sequenced in a study of cytomegalovirus exposure and HLA in healthy donors. PCR involved 60 Vbeta and 13 Jbeta primers. TCRdb's copy holds only in-frame clones and misses some; the assay was immunoSEQ multiplex PCR. This sample has about 120,000 clones, with 60% to 80% found just once. What was sequenced was PBMCs. The receptor set was obtained from a man between 50 and 59 years old in good health and CMV-seropositive.

The rearrangement joins TRBV28 to TRBJ1-2; no clear D. The CDR3 extends over 12 amino acids. Trimming removed 6 bases from V and 1 base from J, with 6 bases in between. Looked up from germline, CDR1 is MDHEN and CDR2 is SYDVKM. In DNA, the CDR3 is TGTGCCAGCAGCCTAAATAACTATGGCTACACCTTC. This encodes CASSLNNYGYTF.

The genes are TRBV4-1 and TRBJ1-3, with TRBD1 matching over 8 bases. The V gene end was trimmed by 5 bases and the J gene end by 3 bases; junction bases not matched to a gene: 6. The CDR3 consists of 15 residues. Germline V gene data show CDR1 as MGHRA and CDR2 as YSYEKL. In DNA form, the CDR3 reads TGCGCCAGCAGCTATGACAGGGGAAGTGGAAACACCATATATTTT. This sequence encodes CASSYDRGSGNTIYF.

The V and J genes are TRBV5-4 and TRBJ2-5, with TRBD1 matching 7 bases. The V and J ends lost 3 bases and 5 bases, in that order; junction bases with no gene match: 10. The germline V gene encodes CDR1 SGHNT and CDR2 YYREEE (reference sequence). This CDR3 is 15 amino acids long. CDR3 sequence: CASSSGLQGLETQYF. The CDR3 DNA follows: TGTGCCAGCAGCTCAGGTCTACAGGGGCTTGAGACCCAGTACTTC.

The J gene is TRBJ2-7, the V gene TRBV7-6; TRBD1 matches at 8 bases. V shed 5 bases, J shed 3 bases, and the junction held 6 bases outside the gene matches. The germline CDR1 and CDR2 sequences are SGHVS and FNYEAQ. The CDR3 contains 14 residues. The CDR3, as DNA: TGTGCCAGCAGCATAAGGACAGGGAGCTACGAGCAGTACTTC. Translated, it gives CASSIRTGSYEQYF.

The chain carries TRBV29-1 and TRBJ2-3; 7 bases align to TRBD1. This CDR3 comprises 14 residues. The germline gives CDR1 SQVTM, CDR2 ANQGSEA. The junction had 7 bases not matched to a gene; V was cut back by 5 bases and J by 2 bases. CDR3 residues: CSVTTGFLTDTQYF. In nucleotides, the CDR3 is TGCAGCGTTACGACAGGGTTTCTCACAGATACGCAGTATTTT.

The rearrangement links TRBV9 to TRBJ2-1; 9 nucleotides line up with TRBD1. The CDR3 is 15 residues long. The J segment lost 4 bases and the V segment lost 4 bases, leaving 6 bases of the junction unmatched. Germline V gene data show CDR1 as SGDLS and CDR2 as YYNGEE. CDR3 region: CASSTTGTGYNEQFF. DNA of the CDR3: TGTGCCAGCAGCACAACCGGGACAGGGTACAATGAGCAGTTCTTC.

Here the CDR3 reads CASSLGVGSGRTKNIQYF. CDR3 DNA: TGTGCCAGCAGCTTAGGGGTGGGGAGCGGGAGAACCAAAAACATTCAGTACTTC. The chain links TRBV7-2 to TRBJ2-4, with TRBD2 matching over 8 bases. Trimming cost V 1 base and J 2 bases; bases outside gene matches: 10. The CDR3 has 18 amino acids. CDR1 and CDR2 from the germline V gene are SGHTA and FQGNSA.

This clone showed up just a few times. The chain carries TRBV13 and TRBJ2-7, with TRBD2 matching 8 bases. CDR3 length equals 15 residues. The trim removed 5 bases at V and 6 bases at J, leaving 12 bases unmatched. The germline gives CDR1 PRHDT, CDR2 FYEKMQ (reference sequence). The CDR3 region is CASSPPGRGAVEQYF. The CDR3, as DNA: TGTGCCAGCAGCCCTCCCGGGCGGGGGGCGGTCGAGCAGTACTTC.

This rearrangement joins TRBV11-3 to TRBJ1-2; D gene unclear. Trimming left V 5 bases short and J 7 bases short, with 8 bases between. Germline values: CDR1 SGHNT, CDR2 YENEEA. This CDR3 region has 11 residues. The CDR3 sequence is CASSREGGYTF. The CDR3 DNA sequence: TGTGCCAGCAGCCGGGAGGGTGGCTACACCTTC. The variable domain in full, completed from reference TRBV11-3 and TRBJ1-2, reads EAGVVQSPRYKIIEKKQPVAFWCNPISGHNTLYWYLQNLGQGPELLIRYENEEAVDDSQLPKDRFSAERLKGVDSTLKIQPAELGDSAVYLCASSREGGYTFGSGTRLTVV.